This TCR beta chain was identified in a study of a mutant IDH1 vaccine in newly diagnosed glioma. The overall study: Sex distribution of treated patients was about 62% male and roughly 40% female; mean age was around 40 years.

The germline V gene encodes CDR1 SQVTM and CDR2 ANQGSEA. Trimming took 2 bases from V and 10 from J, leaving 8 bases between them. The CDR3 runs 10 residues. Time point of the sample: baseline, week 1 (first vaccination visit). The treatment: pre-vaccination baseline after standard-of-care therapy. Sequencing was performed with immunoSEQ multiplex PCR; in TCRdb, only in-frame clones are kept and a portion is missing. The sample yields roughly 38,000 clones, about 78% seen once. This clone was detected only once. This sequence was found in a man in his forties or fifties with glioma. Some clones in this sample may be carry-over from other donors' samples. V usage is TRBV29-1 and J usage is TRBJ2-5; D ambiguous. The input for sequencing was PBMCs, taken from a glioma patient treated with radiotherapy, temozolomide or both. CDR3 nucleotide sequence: TGCAGCGTTGAAATTGAGGACCAGTACTTC. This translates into CSVEIEDQYF. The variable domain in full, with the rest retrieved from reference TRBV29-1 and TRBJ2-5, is SAVISQKPSRDICQRGTSLTIQCQVDSQVTMMFWYRQQPGQSLTLIATANQGSEATYESGFVIDKFPISRPNLTFSTLTVSNMSPEDSSIYLCSVEIEDQYFGPGTRLLVL.